These T cell receptor beta chains were read from a single sample in a study of identical twins. TCRdb re-derived calls from the 5' RACE reads in MiXCR, one entry per CDR3 protein. The sample lists roughly 500,000 distinct CDR3 sequences; approximately 22% were seen once. The same specimen was also included in a second study, on T cells expressing NK-cell markers.

The sample was CD4+ T cells sorted from blood. These TCRs come from a woman younger than 30 in good health. CDR3s include the opening cysteine and the closing phenylalanine or tryptophan. Each record gives: CDR3 protein, CDR3 DNA, clone size, V gene, D gene, J gene. The D gene is left open where the match is weak. Size tells how often a clone was seen (once, few, many) or the class of an expanded clone, and some rows leave it out.

CASSLGQGAANEQFF | TGCGCCAGCAGCCTAGGACAGGGGGCTGCAAATGAGCAGTTCTTC | few | TRBV5-1 | TRBD1 | TRBJ2-1
CASSYGQETDTQYF | TGTGCCAGCAGTTATGGACAGGAAACAGATACGCAGTATTTT | - | TRBV7-2 | TRBD1 | TRBJ2-3
CATSAGRDESNEQFF | TGTGCCACCAGTGCCGGCAGGGATGAATCCAATGAGCAGTTCTTC | - | TRBV24-1 | - | TRBJ2-1
CSVRGTATYEQYF | TGCAGCGTGAGGGGGACAGCTACCTACGAGCAGTACTTC | - | TRBV29-1 | TRBD1 | TRBJ2-7
CASSPRTSGRSSYEQYF | TGTGCCAGCAGCCCCCGGACTAGCGGGAGAAGCTCCTACGAGCAGTACTTC | few | TRBV11-2 | TRBD2 | TRBJ2-7
CASSHDRAAAFF | TGTGCCAGCAGCCACGACAGGGCAGCGGCTTTCTTT | - | TRBV3-1 | TRBD1 | TRBJ1-1
CASSHSEVGGQFF | TGCGCCAGCAGCCATTCGGAGGTAGGGGGGCAGTTCTTC | few | TRBV4-3 | - | TRBJ2-1
CASRRTGRASSTDTQYF | TGTGCCAGCAGACGCACGGGGAGGGCCAGCAGCACAGATACGCAGTATTTT | few | TRBV6-1 | TRBD2 | TRBJ2-3
CASSLEGQGIQPQHF | TGCGCCAGCAGCTTGGAGGGACAGGGCATTCAGCCCCAGCATTTT | - | TRBV5-1 | TRBD1 | TRBJ1-5
CSASLWDGIQYF | TGCAGTGCTTCCCTATGGGACGGCATTCAGTACTTC | few | TRBV20-1 | - | TRBJ2-4
CASSLTGNVLQPQHF | TGTGCCAGCAGCTTAACAGGGAACGTGCTCCAGCCCCAGCATTTT | - | TRBV5-5 | - | TRBJ1-5
CSVGEGTQYF | TGCAGCGTTGGAGAGGGTACGCAGTATTTT | few | TRBV29-1 | - | TRBJ2-3
CSARTIDRGPGANYGYTF | TGCAGTGCTAGAACAATAGACAGGGGCCCGGGGGCTAACTATGGCTACACCTTC | few | TRBV20-1 | TRBD1 | TRBJ1-2
CASSQVADTLLGELFF | TGCGCCAGCAGCCAAGTAGCGGACACTTTGCTTGGGGAGCTGTTTTTT | few | TRBV4-1 | - | TRBJ2-2
CASRGRGQTQYF | TGTGCCAGCAGGGGGAGGGGTCAGACCCAGTACTTC | - | TRBV6-5 | TRBD2 | TRBJ2-5
CASSSSGREAQYF | TGTGCCAGCAGTTCAAGCGGGAGGGAGGCCCAGTACTTC | - | TRBV12-3/TRBV12-4 | TRBD2 | TRBJ2-5
CASSSRGLSYEQYF | TGCGCCAGCAGCTCGAGAGGCCTGTCCTACGAGCAGTACTTC | - | TRBV5-1 | - | TRBJ2-7
CAWSGGGSDTEAFF | TGTGCCTGGAGTGGTGGGGGATCGGACACTGAAGCTTTCTTT | - | TRBV30 | - | TRBJ1-1